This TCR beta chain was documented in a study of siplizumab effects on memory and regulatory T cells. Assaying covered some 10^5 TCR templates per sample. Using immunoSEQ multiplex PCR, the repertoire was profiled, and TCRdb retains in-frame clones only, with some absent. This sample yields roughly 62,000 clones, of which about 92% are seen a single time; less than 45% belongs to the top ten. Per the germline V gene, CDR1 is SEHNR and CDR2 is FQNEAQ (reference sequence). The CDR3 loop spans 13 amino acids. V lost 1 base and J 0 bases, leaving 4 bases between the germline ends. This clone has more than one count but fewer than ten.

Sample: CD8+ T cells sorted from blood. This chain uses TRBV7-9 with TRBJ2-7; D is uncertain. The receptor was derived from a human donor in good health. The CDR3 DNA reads TGTGCCAGCAGCTTAGTTTACTCCTACGAGCAGTACTTC. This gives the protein CASSLVYSYEQYF.